This TCR beta chain was identified in a study of early stage breast cancer tumors. Study observations and caveats: Tumors had approximately 2.4-fold higher T cell density than normal breast.

By share, this clone ranks as hyperexpanded. Antigen: not known. Blood replicates held 0.5 ug DNA, tumor or normal breast 1.5 ug, two each. Profiling relied on immunoSEQ multiplex PCR, and the TCRdb table lists in-frame clones only, not all of them. The table includes about 72,000 clones, approximately 79% detected once. This CDR3 region has 16 residues. The germline CDR1 and CDR2 sequences are SNHLY and FYNNEI. V was pared by 3 bases and J by 4 bases, with 7 bases of the junction left unmatched. Sequenced sample: blood. The receptor was isolated from a person aged 55-75 years with breast cancer. This sequence joins TRBV2 and TRBJ2-1; 9 bases are shared with TRBD2. The CDR3 coding sequence is TGTGCCAGCAGTGAGAGTAGCGGGGGATTTTACAATGAGCAGTTCTTC. This codes for CASSESSGGFYNEQFF.